The present T cell receptor beta chain was sequenced within a study of T cells after yellow fever vaccination. Findings and limits, study-wide: The study noted that FACS-sorted repertoires could contain abundant clonotypes contaminating from the bulk population.

The V and J ends lost 6 bases and 4 bases, in that order; junction bases with no gene match: 2. Germline CDR1 and CDR2: ENHRY and SYGVKD. CDR3 size: 14 residues. This clonotype showed up many times. Its antigen is undetermined. TCRdb recomputed calls from the 5' RACE reads with MiXCR, one row per CDR3 protein. This table holds fewer than 450,000 distinct CDR3 sequences, 9.5% to 13% found once. The sequence came from a man between 18 and 29 years old who received the YFV17D yellow fever vaccine. The chain employs TRBV10-3 and TRBJ2-7; 14 positions agree with TRBD2. The specimen comprised PBMCs, sampled on the day of the first yellow fever vaccination. DNA for the CDR3: TGTGCCATCAGGACTAGCGGGGGGGTATACGAGCAGTACTTC. It yields the protein CAIRTSGGVYEQYF.